This T cell receptor beta chain was recovered during a study of PD-L1 blockade in urothelial cancer. Time point described: pretreatment peripheral blood. Per patient, between 1 and 8 samples were collected at pretreatment and on-treatment time points. Trimming took off 5 bases at V and 10 bases at J, with 12 bases between the two ends. This CDR3 has 12 residues. The germline CDR1 and CDR2 sequences are MNHEY and SMNVEV (reference sequence). Produced via immunoSEQ multiplex PCR; TCRdb's table is partial and in-frame only. Found here are 60,000 to 75,000 clones, less than 90% of them singletons; the top ten hold approximately 10%.

The receptor was derived from a woman in her seventies with urothelial cancer. The input for sequencing was PBMCs, taken around atezolizumab (anti-PD-L1) treatment. J is TRBJ2-1 and V is TRBV27, with D possibly matching TRBD1 (6 bases). CDR3 sequence reads: CASSRQAGEQFF. CDR3 coding DNA: TGTGCCAGCAGTCGACAGGCCGGCGAGCAGTTCTTC.